This TCR beta chain originates from a study of cytomegalovirus exposure and HLA in healthy donors. Regarding the study as a whole: A few of the chains that were CMV-associated were confirmed in vitro to be specific for CMV antigens. Reports described diagnosis of cytomegalovirus status by the classifier as highly specific and sensitive. Later analysis suggested most CMV-associated TCR beta chains were HLA-restricted. Some segments of the V type, notably TRBV6-2 and TRBV6-3, were excluded as indistinguishable.

This CDR3 has 13 amino acids. Germline V gene sequence: CDR1 MGHRA, CDR2 YSYEKL. V was pared by 1 base and J by 5 bases, with 8 bases between. Primers: 60 Vbeta forward and 13 Jbeta reverse. The protocol was immunoSEQ multiplex PCR, while the TCRdb copy is restricted to in-frame clones and leaves out a portion. The sample holds approximately 100,000 clones; around 80% are singletons and the top ten take roughly 2.5%. On this clone: Its antigen is unknown.

The TCR comes from a female donor in good health and CMV-seronegative. Sequencing used PBMCs. The genes are TRBV4-1 and TRBJ2-5; a possible D gene is TRBD2 (6 bases). The CDR3 region is CASSQAGVETQYF. CDR3 DNA: TGCGCCAGCAGCCAAGCGGGGGTGGAGACCCAGTACTTC.